The rows below give T cell receptor beta chains drawn from one sample of a study of blood T cells in healthy people across ages. TCRdb analysed the 5' RACE reads with MiXCR anew, one entry per CDR3 protein. Of almost 1 million distinct CDR3 sequences listed, roughly 50% are singletons. Sequences were obtained from blood. The receptor set was obtained from a woman aged 55 to 70 in good health. The CDR3 runs from the conserved cysteine through the conserved F or W. D genes are given only for firm matches. The size of a clone is reported for some rows only, either as once, few or many, or as a class for expanded clones.

DNA,CDR3,size,J,V,D
TGCAGCGTTGACGGCCCAGAAAGGCCGACCCAGTACTTC,CSVDGPERPTQYF,-,TRBJ2-5,TRBV29-1,-
TGTGCCAGCAGCTTTGGACAAGCCGGCTACACCTTC,CASSFGQAGYTF,-,TRBJ1-2,TRBV7-2,-
TGCAGTGCTAGAGGATATAGCGGAAGCTCCTACGAGCAGTACTTC,CSARGYSGSSYEQYF,few,TRBJ2-7,TRBV20-1,-
TGCAGCGCACAACAGGGAGTAGATCAGCCCCAGCATTTT,CSAQQGVDQPQHF,few,TRBJ1-5,TRBV29-1,-
TGTGCCATCAGCCAGACAGGGGGCTCCTACAATGAGCAGTACTTC,CAISQTGGSYNEQYF,-,TRBJ2-5,TRBV10-3,TRBD1
TGCAGCGCTCGGGACAGGGAAAGTATCGGCACTGAAGCTTTCTTT,CSARDRESIGTEAFF,-,TRBJ1-1,TRBV29-1,TRBD1
TGTGCCAGCAGTTTGGCTAGCGGGGCTGAGACCCAGTACTTC,CASSLASGAETQYF,few,TRBJ2-5,TRBV12-3/TRBV12-4,TRBD2
TGCAGTGCCCCCGGGCTAGCGGGGGTCTATGAGCAGTTCTTC,CSAPGLAGVYEQFF,-,TRBJ2-1,TRBV20-1,TRBD2
TGTGCCAGCAGCCGGGACAGGGGACCGGACGAGCAGTACTTC,CASSRDRGPDEQYF,few,TRBJ2-7,TRBV7-2,TRBD1
TGTGCCAGCAGCCAAGGGGGACAGGAAGGCTATGGCTACACCTTC,CASSQGGQEGYGYTF,-,TRBJ1-2,TRBV4-2,TRBD1
TGCAGTGCTAGAGGGGCGGACAGAGACTTATCCTACGAGCAGTACTTC,CSARGADRDLSYEQYF,once,TRBJ2-7,TRBV20-1,-
TGTGCCTGGAAGAGACAGGGGAACACCGGGGAGCTGTTTTTT,CAWKRQGNTGELFF,-,TRBJ2-2,TRBV30,TRBD1
TGTGCCAGCAGCCCTCGACCTAGCTCAGAGACCCAGTACTTC,CASSPRPSSETQYF,-,TRBJ2-5,TRBV9,-
TGCGCCAGCAGCCCTACAGCGGGCAGCTCCTACAATGAGCAGTACTTC,CASSPTAGSSYNEQYF,-,TRBJ2-7,TRBV5-1,-
TGTGCCAGCAGCCCAGATTACAGGGGGCGCGGATACACTGAAGCTTTCTTT,CASSPDYRGRGYTEAFF,-,TRBJ1-1,TRBV7-9,TRBD1
TGTGCCAGCTCACCAACTCGGGACAGGGGATCCAATGAGCAGTTCTTC,CASSPTRDRGSNEQFF,-,TRBJ2-1,TRBV18,TRBD1
TGCGCCAGCAGCCAAGACCTACCTCCGGGCACGGGAGATACGCAGTATTTT,CASSQDLPPGTGDTQYF,few,TRBJ2-3,TRBV4-3,-
TGCGCCAGCAGAGGGTCAGATACGCAGTATTTT,CASRGSDTQYF,-,TRBJ2-3,TRBV4-1,-
TGTGCCATCAGCGAACAGGGGCCGGCCTACGAGCAGTACTTC,CAISEQGPAYEQYF,-,TRBJ2-7,TRBV10-3,TRBD1
TGTGCCAGCCGCTTGGCGTCAGAGCTCGGGGAGCTGTTTTTT,CASRLASELGELFF,-,TRBJ2-2,TRBV7-8,-
TGTGCCAGCACCTCTAACGGGGTAGTTAGAGAGACCCAGTACTTC,CASTSNGVVRETQYF,many,TRBJ2-5,TRBV2,-
TGCAGTGCTATAACCGGGGGCGAAGACTATGGCTACACCTTC,CSAITGGEDYGYTF,-,TRBJ1-2,TRBV20-1,-
TGTGCCACCAGCAGAGGAGGAGGCGGGAGCACAGATACGCAGTATTTT,CATSRGGGGSTDTQYF,many,TRBJ2-3,TRBV15,-
TGCGCCAGCAGCCAAGATAACGGACTGGGTAACAATGAGCAGTTCTTC,CASSQDNGLGNNEQFF,-,TRBJ2-1,TRBV4-1,-
TGTGCCACCAGTGATTTGGGACAGGGTGTCCGAGAGACCCAGTACTTC,CATSDLGQGVRETQYF,-,TRBJ2-5,TRBV24-1,TRBD1
TGTGCCAGCAGTTACTCCCGGGCCCATACGCAGTATTTT,CASSYSRAHTQYF,-,TRBJ2-3,TRBV6-5,-
TGTGCCAGCAGCAAAAGGTGCCCAACCTTCGGCTACACCTTC,CASSKRCPTFGYTF,-,TRBJ1-2,TRBV21-1,-
TGTGCCAGCAGTCCCCAACCTCAGAATCGGCCATTGCTTGGGACCCAGTACTTC,CASSPQPQNRPLLGTQYF,few,TRBJ2-5,TRBV28,-
TGTGCCAGCAGCTTTGACTCTAATGGCCCCCCCTACGAGCAGTACTTC,CASSFDSNGPPYEQYF,-,TRBJ2-7,TRBV11-2,-
TGTGCCTGGAGTGTGGACACCTACAATGAGCAGTTCTTC,CAWSVDTYNEQFF,many,TRBJ2-1,TRBV30,-
TGTGCCACCAGCAGACCCCGGGACGGCCTCTACGAGCAGTACTTC,CATSRPRDGLYEQYF,-,TRBJ2-7,TRBV15,-
TGCGCCAGCAGCAGTTGGGGCTCTAGAGGTTACTCCTACGAGCAGTACTTC,CASSSWGSRGYSYEQYF,few,TRBJ2-7,TRBV5-1,-
TGTGCCACCAGTGAGGTTTGGGCGGGAGGGCCAGGTGAGCAGTTCTTC,CATSEVWAGGPGEQFF,few,TRBJ2-1,TRBV24-1,TRBD2
TGCGCCAGCAGCCAACTTTCGCTCGATCCTTGGGAGACCCAGTACTTC,CASSQLSLDPWETQYF,once,TRBJ2-5,TRBV4-1,-
TGCGCCAGCAGCTCTCTCCTAAACCAAGAGACCCAGTACTTC,CASSSLLNQETQYF,many,TRBJ2-5,TRBV5-1,-
TGCGCCAGCAGCCAAACGGGACGGACGCGTGAGCAGTTCTTC,CASSQTGRTREQFF,-,TRBJ2-1,TRBV4-3,-
TGTGCCAGCAGCCATCTCGGGAGGGGTTACGAGCAGTACTTC,CASSHLGRGYEQYF,-,TRBJ2-7,TRBV3-1,TRBD2
TGCAGCGTTGAAAATCTAGAGGGGCACTATGGCTACACCTTC,CSVENLEGHYGYTF,-,TRBJ1-2,TRBV29-1,-
TGTGCCAGCAGTCTAATAGGGTTTCAGCCCCAGCATTTT,CASSLIGFQPQHF,few,TRBJ1-5,TRBV7-9,-
TGCAGTGCCGAAAAAGACGGACGGTACTATGGCTACACCTTC,CSAEKDGRYYGYTF,-,TRBJ1-2,TRBV20-1,-
TGTGCCTGGAGTGTCTATCAAGGTTCGGTCGAAAAACTGTTTTTT,CAWSVYQGSVEKLFF,few,TRBJ1-4,TRBV30,-
TGTGCCAGCAGCTCGAACAATGAGCAGTACTTC,CASSSNNEQYF,few,TRBJ2-7,TRBV12-3/TRBV12-4,-
TGTGCCAGTAGACCCAGACAGGGGGGAAACACCGGGGAGCTGTTTTTT,CASRPRQGGNTGELFF,-,TRBJ2-2,TRBV19,TRBD1
TGTGCCAGCAGTAAAGCGGGACTCTCCTCCTACAATGAGCAGTACTTC,CASSKAGLSSYNEQYF,-,TRBJ2-7,TRBV25-1,TRBD2
TGCGCCAGCAGCTTGGAATCCTGGGTGGAGACCCAGTACTTC,CASSLESWVETQYF,few,TRBJ2-5,TRBV5-1,-
TGCAGCGTTGCAAAAGACAGGGGGCTTTACAATGAGCAGTTCTTC,CSVAKDRGLYNEQFF,-,TRBJ2-1,TRBV29-1,TRBD1
TGTGCCAGCAGCTTAGCGGTACTAGAGACCCAGTACTTC,CASSLAVLETQYF,-,TRBJ2-5,TRBV7-2,-
TGCGCCAGCAGCTTGGGCCCCCCCCACAATGAGCAGTTCTTC,CASSLGPPHNEQFF,few,TRBJ2-1,TRBV5-1,-
TGCAGTGCTAGTTTTGATGTTATAGGGGACGGCTACACCTTC,CSASFDVIGDGYTF,-,TRBJ1-2,TRBV20-1,-
TGTGCCAGCAGCTTAGTTACCCGGGCCGGTGGTCAGCCCCAGCATTTT,CASSLVTRAGGQPQHF,-,TRBJ1-5,TRBV7-8,-
TGCGCCAGCAGCTTAGGGTTTCCTAGGTCTGAAAACGAGCAGTACTTC,CASSLGFPRSENEQYF,once,TRBJ2-7,TRBV5-1,-
TGCAGTGCCCAGACAGGGAGCTATGGCTACACCTTC,CSAQTGSYGYTF,-,TRBJ1-2,TRBV20-1,TRBD1
TGTGCCAGCAGCCATCAAACCTATGGCTACACCTTC,CASSHQTYGYTF,few,TRBJ1-2,TRBV3-1,-
TGTGCCAGCAGAGACCCCGGGCGTCGTGGGGAGTTCTTC,CASRDPGRRGEFF,many,TRBJ2-1,TRBV28,-
TGTGCCAGCAGCCAAGGGACAGGGGTGACCTACGAGCAGTACTTC,CASSQGTGVTYEQYF,-,TRBJ2-7,TRBV7-7,TRBD1